This T cell receptor (beta chain) comes out of a study of response to subunit inactivated influenza vaccine. Trimming removed 4 bases from V and 8 bases from J, with 12 bases in between. Germline V lookup: CDR1 LGHNA, CDR2 YSLEER. CDR3 size: 13 residues. Study-level findings and limits: Authors suggested each seasonal influenza vaccination recruits few new T cells.

One entry per CDR3 protein results from TCRdb running MiXCR on the RT-PCR reads. Among 750,000 to 850,000 distinct CDR3 sequences listed, 18% were seen once. Remarks on this clonotype: Antigen specificity is unknown.

This TCR came from a man between 45 and 60 years old who received an inactivated influenza vaccine. This specimen was PBMCs from blood, taken about 5 days after vaccination. The chain joins TRBV4-3 to TRBJ2-1; perhaps TRBD2 as D (5 bases). CDR3 region: CASSPRTWDEQFF. CDR3 DNA: TGCGCCAGCAGCCCTCGGACTTGGGATGAGCAGTTCTTC.